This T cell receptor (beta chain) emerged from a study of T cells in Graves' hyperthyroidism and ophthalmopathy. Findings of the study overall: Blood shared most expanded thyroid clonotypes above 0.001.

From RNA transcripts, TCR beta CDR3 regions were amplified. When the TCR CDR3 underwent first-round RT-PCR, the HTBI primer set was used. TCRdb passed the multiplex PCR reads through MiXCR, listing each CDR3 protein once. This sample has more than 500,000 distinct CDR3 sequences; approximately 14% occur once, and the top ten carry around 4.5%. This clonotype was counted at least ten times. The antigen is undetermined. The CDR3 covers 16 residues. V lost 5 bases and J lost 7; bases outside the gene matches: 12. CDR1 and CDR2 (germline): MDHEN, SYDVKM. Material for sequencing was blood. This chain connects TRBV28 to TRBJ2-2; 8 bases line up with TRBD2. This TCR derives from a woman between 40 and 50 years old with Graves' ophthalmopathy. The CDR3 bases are TGTGCCAGCAGTCCCAATGAGGCGGGAGGATTCGGGGAGCTGTTTTTT. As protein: CASSPNEAGGFGELFF.